The rows below give T cell receptor beta chains drawn from one sample of a study of CD8 T cells in ankylosing spondylitis. TCRdb ran MiXCR on the 5' RACE reads and lists one entry per CDR3 protein. The sample yields a few hundred thousand distinct CDR3 sequences, roughly a tenth seen once. Input material: blood, either unsorted or a sorted T cell fraction (not recorded which). Receptor source: a male donor with ankylosing spondylitis or in good health (not recorded which). Each CDR3 is given with its conserved first and last residue. A D gene is named only where the DNA matches it firmly. For some rows the clone size is stated as once, few or many, or as a class when expanded; others skip it.

j_call,v_call,d_call,clone_size,cdr3_aa,cdr3_nt
TRBJ1-2,TRBV27,NA,NA,CASRPTPSYGYTF,TGTGCCAGCAGGCCCACACCCAGCTATGGCTACACCTTC
TRBJ2-7,TRBV7-8,NA,many,CASSLGGTYEQYF,TGTGCCAGCAGCTTAGGGGGCACCTACGAGCAGTACTTC
TRBJ2-7,TRBV5-1,TRBD2,few,CASSLRLAGQEQYF,TGCGCCAGCAGCTTAAGGCTAGCGGGGCAAGAGCAGTACTTC
TRBJ1-1,TRBV20-1,TRBD1,many,CSAPRTGGRKNTEAFF,TGCAGTGCTCCCCGGACAGGGGGCAGGAAGAACACTGAAGCTTTCTTT
TRBJ2-2,TRBV30,TRBD2,few,CAWMVSGTSGVAGELFF,TGTGCCTGGATGGTGAGCGGGACTAGCGGGGTTGCCGGGGAGCTGTTTTTT
TRBJ1-1,TRBV7-9,TRBD1,many,CASSFRQGASGTEAFF,TGTGCCAGCAGCTTTCGACAGGGGGCATCGGGAACTGAAGCTTTCTTT
TRBJ1-6,TRBV7-2,TRBD1,NA,CASSNTGQGGSPLHF,TGTGCCAGCAGCAACACTGGACAGGGTGGTTCACCCCTCCACTTT
TRBJ2-3,TRBV15,NA,many,CATRDSGYTQYF,TGTGCCACTCGGGACTCTGGGTATACGCAGTATTTT
TRBJ1-3,TRBV6-1,NA,few,CASRAKGGGNTIYF,TGTGCCAGCAGAGCAAAGGGGGGTGGAAACACCATATATTTT
TRBJ2-2,TRBV7-3,NA,NA,CASSLTGTLTGELFF,TGTGCCAGCAGCTTAACCGGGACCCTCACCGGGGAGCTGTTTTTT
TRBJ2-5,TRBV5-1,TRBD2,many,CASRYSGGEGTQYF,TGCGCCAGCAGATACAGCGGGGGGGAGGGGACCCAGTACTTC
TRBJ2-1,TRBV27,TRBD1,NA,CASSLYPDRGLVSGPYNEQFF,TGTGCCAGCAGTTTATACCCGGACAGGGGGCTAGTTTCCGGACCGTACAATGAGCAGTTCTTC
TRBJ1-1,TRBV12-3/TRBV12-4,NA,many,CASSSAGGSNTEAFF,TGTGCCAGCAGTTCGGCCGGGGGATCGAACACTGAAGCTTTCTTT
TRBJ2-7,TRBV9,TRBD2,few,CASAGDSYEQYF,TGTGCCAGCGCGGGGGACTCATACGAGCAGTACTTC
TRBJ2-1,TRBV7-9,NA,many,CASSLQGGNGNEQFF,TGTGCCAGCAGCTTACAAGGCGGTAACGGCAATGAGCAGTTCTTC
TRBJ1-1,TRBV7-9,NA,few,CASSRDRMNTEAFF,TGTGCCAGCAGCCGTGACAGGATGAACACTGAAGCTTTCTTT
TRBJ2-1,TRBV20-1,NA,NA,CSARDFGATGSYNEQFF,TGCAGTGCTAGAGATTTCGGGGCAACCGGCTCCTACAATGAGCAGTTCTTC
TRBJ2-5,TRBV29-1,TRBD2,few,CSVQPTGGLTETQYF,TGCAGCGTCCAACCTACGGGGGGGCTAACGGAGACCCAGTACTTC
TRBJ2-7,TRBV3-1,NA,many,CASSPSRVGIYEQYF,TGTGCCAGCAGCCCTTCCAGGGTGGGTATCTATGAGCAGTACTTC
TRBJ2-1,TRBV5-1,TRBD2,many,CASSLEASGAYNEQFF,TGCGCCAGCAGCTTGGAGGCTAGCGGGGCCTACAATGAGCAGTTCTTC
TRBJ1-5,TRBV6-1,NA,many,CASAGRAQGNQPQHF,TGTGCCAGCGCCGGGAGAGCTCAGGGCAATCAGCCCCAGCATTTT
TRBJ2-1,TRBV20-1,NA,many,CSARPGTPYNEQFF,TGCAGTGCTAGACCCGGGACTCCCTACAATGAGCAGTTCTTC
TRBJ2-7,TRBV11-2,NA,many,CASSQNRGFGEQYF,TGTGCCAGCAGCCAGAACCGGGGCTTCGGCGAGCAGTACTTC
TRBJ2-2,TRBV11-3,NA,NA,CASSSRGGGPQTGELFF,TGTGCCAGCAGCTCTCGTGGGGGGGGCCCCCAGACCGGGGAGCTGTTTTTT
TRBJ1-6,TRBV7-8,NA,few,CAIGSSYNSPLHF,TGTGCCATCGGGAGCTCCTATAATTCACCCCTCCACTTT
TRBJ2-7,TRBV5-1,NA,many,CASSFDRTYEQYF,TGCGCCAGCAGCTTTGACAGAACCTACGAGCAGTACTTC
TRBJ2-3,TRBV12-3/TRBV12-4,NA,many,CASSFGSPDTQYF,TGTGCCAGCAGTTTCGGGTCCCCAGATACGCAGTATTTT
TRBJ2-2,TRBV7-9,NA,many,CASSQTRNGGELFF,TGTGCCAGCAGCCAAACTAGGAACGGCGGGGAGCTGTTTTTT
TRBJ1-6,TRBV5-1,TRBD1,many,CASSSDRGASPLHF,TGCGCCAGCAGCTCCGACAGGGGAGCCTCACCCCTCCACTTT
TRBJ2-7,TRBV12-3/TRBV12-4,NA,many,CASSSLTTEQYF,TGTGCCAGCAGTTCACTTACTACCGAGCAGTACTTC
TRBJ2-2,TRBV11-2,TRBD1,NA,CASSLRFPTGENTGELFF,TGTGCCAGCAGCTTAAGGTTCCCGACAGGGGAGAACACCGGGGAGCTGTTTTTT